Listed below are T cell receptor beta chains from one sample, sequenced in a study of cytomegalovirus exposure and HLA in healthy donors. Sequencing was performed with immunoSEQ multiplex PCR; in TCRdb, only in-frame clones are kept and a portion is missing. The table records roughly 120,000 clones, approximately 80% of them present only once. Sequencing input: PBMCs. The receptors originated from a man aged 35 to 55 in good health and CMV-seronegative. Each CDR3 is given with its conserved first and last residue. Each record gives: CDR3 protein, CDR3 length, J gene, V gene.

CASSGTSLETQYF 13 TRBJ2-5 TRBV5-1
CASSLSGIEAFF 12 TRBJ1-1 TRBV5-6
CASSLKGVNTEAFF 14 TRBJ1-1 TRBV27
CAWSTPGSSYNEQFF 15 TRBJ2-1 TRBV30
CASSSSGKVGETQYF 15 TRBJ2-5 TRBV7-3
CSVATPGDEQYF 12 TRBJ2-7 TRBV29-1
CAWARGLLPEQYF 13 TRBJ2-7 TRBV30
CASSLAGTGGENTIYF 16 TRBJ1-3 TRBV11-2
CASSLVSHLQETQYF 15 TRBJ2-5 TRBV5-1
CASSQDSPLAGVYNEQFF 18 TRBJ2-1 TRBV4-3
CASSLGGALTGAFF 14 TRBJ1-1 TRBV28
CASSREYYTEAFF 13 TRBJ1-1 TRBV19
CASSVLAGFKINTGELFF 18 TRBJ2-2 TRBV9
CASSPPHVRGETQYF 15 TRBJ2-5 TRBV11-2
CATSSVTGGQPQHF 14 TRBJ1-5 TRBV15
CASSPQVWQGTLNEQFF 17 TRBJ2-1 TRBV27
CASSIPGGISPLHF 14 TRBJ1-6 TRBV19
CASSLWGIPGEKLFF 15 TRBJ1-4 TRBV5-6
CASSPNNKNIQYF 13 TRBJ2-4 TRBV6-5
CASDRDRNVKLFF 13 TRBJ1-4 TRBV2
CASRLMAGGDTQYF 14 TRBJ2-3 TRBV7-2
CASSYPRPGSGRAGNEQFF 19 TRBJ2-1 TRBV6-7
CASSSWGGSTGNTIYF 16 TRBJ1-3 TRBV27
CASSLGSTGGRNTIYF 16 TRBJ1-3 TRBV11-3
CASSSTGYDEQYF 13 TRBJ2-7 TRBV5-1
CASSLVWQAKAFF 13 TRBJ1-1 TRBV11-2
CASSLRGGSDEQYF 14 TRBJ2-7 TRBV7-3
CASSLATGQYEQYF 14 TRBJ2-7 TRBV28
CASRPTPPGEGPDTQYF 17 TRBJ2-3 TRBV5-1
CASSPTGPGGYTF 13 TRBJ1-2 TRBV28
CASSLKTGGLNSPLHF 16 TRBJ1-6 TRBV13
CASSLTGTRNTGELFF 16 TRBJ2-2 TRBV11-3
CATSRDSYQPQHF 13 TRBJ1-5 TRBV15
CASRGQGSYEQYF 13 TRBJ2-7 TRBV5-1
CASRVDRRYNEQFF 14 TRBJ2-1 TRBV19
CASSVVLTPQGGYTF 15 TRBJ1-2 TRBV9
CACSGGALTGELFF 14 TRBJ2-2 TRBV30
CASNSRFTDTQYF 13 TRBJ2-3 TRBV13
CASSLTVQTEAFF 13 TRBJ1-1 TRBV5-4
CASSQSTTAEFF 12 TRBJ2-1 TRBV4-1
CASSPGPYEQYF 12 TRBJ2-7 TRBV18
CATSTPRAPYNEQFF 15 TRBJ2-1 TRBV19
CASSQRNPGTTQYATNEKLFF 21 TRBJ1-4 TRBV7-6
CSVEVLSRHSYNEQFF 16 TRBJ2-1 TRBV29-1
CASSPGGRAGAPLHF 15 TRBJ1-6 TRBV5-1
CASSPAGPYNEQFF 14 TRBJ2-1 TRBV18
CASSHRTSGSGTDTQYF 17 TRBJ2-3 TRBV4-3